These 18 T cell receptor beta chains originate from one sample sequenced in a study of cytotoxic CD8 clonotypes in ibrutinib-treated CLL. The method was immunoSEQ multiplex PCR; TCRdb's version includes in-frame clones alone and lacks a portion of them. The table includes about 72,000 clones, 68% detected once. Here the sequenced sample was PBMCs, taken after 12 months of ibrutinib treatment. These receptors originate from a human donor with chronic lymphocytic leukemia.

V is TRBV5-4 and J is TRBJ2-5; 7 nucleotides line up with TRBD2. V shed 3 bases, J shed 1 base, and the junction held 6 bases outside the gene matches. CDR3 length equals 15 residues. Germline V lookup: CDR1 SGHNT, CDR2 YYREEE (reference sequence). The CDR3 coding sequence is TGTGCCAGCAGCTCTGAAACGGGGGGCCAAGAGACCCAGTACTTC. It is translated as CASSSETGGQETQYF.

The chain uses TRBV30 and TRBJ1-1; D unresolved. V lost 2 bases and J lost 5, with 9 bases in between. The CDR3 contains 12 residues. The germline V gene has CDR1 GTSNPN and CDR2 SVGIG (reference sequence). CDR3 protein: CAWSPMWTEAFF. CDR3 bases: TGTGCCTGGAGTCCTATGTGGACTGAAGCTTTCTTT.

This clone was counted once. This chain joins TRBV20-1 and TRBJ1-2; unclear D gene. Deletions cut 0 bases from V and 10 bases from J, with 6 bases between. The germline gives CDR1 DFQATT, CDR2 SNEGSKA (reference sequence). This CDR3 contains 10 residues. DNA for the CDR3: TGCAGTGCTAGAGAGGGTTCCTACACCTTC. This codes for CSAREGSYTF.

This clone turned up a few times. The chain is built from TRBV28 and TRBJ1-6; 7 nucleotides align to TRBD1. The CDR3 length is 12 residues. The V gene's germline CDR1 is MDHEN and CDR2 SYDVKM. With 8 bases clipped from V and 8 bases from J, the junction kept 3 bases outside the gene matches. CDR3 residues: CASRDSDSPLHF. CDR3 DNA sequence: TGTGCCAGCCGGGACAGCGATTCACCCCTCCACTTT. Together with reference TRBV28 and TRBJ1-6, the CDR3 gives the full variable domain: DVKVTQSSRYLVKRTGEKVFLECVQDMDHENMFWYRQDPGLGLRLIYFSYDVKMKEKGDIPEGYSVSREKKERFSLILESASTNQTSMYLCASRDSDSPLHFGNGTRLTVT.

The V call is TRBV5-4, the J call TRBJ1-2, with TRBD1 matching 7 bases. With 3 bases clipped from V and 4 bases from J, the junction kept 3 bases outside the gene matches. The CDR3 covers 13 residues. Germline CDR1 SGHNT, CDR2 YYREEE (reference sequence). The CDR3 is CASSSTGRYGYTF. The CDR3 DNA sequence: TGTGCCAGCAGCTCGACAGGGCGCTATGGCTACACCTTC.

The chain combines TRBV15 with TRBJ2-6; the D gene is possibly TRBD2 (6 bases). Germline-derived CDR1 and CDR2 are LNHNV and YYDKDF (reference sequence). The CDR3 consists of 14 residues. CDR3 residues: CAGTWSSGANVLTF. CDR3 DNA sequence: TGTGCGGGGACTTGGAGCTCTGGGGCCAACGTCCTGACTTTC.

This clone was found a few times. The CDR3 DNA is TGTGCCAGCAGCTTAGTCCCGGGGAACACCGGGGAGCTGTTTTTT. It translates to CASSLVPGNTGELFF. The chain combines TRBV7-2 with TRBJ2-2; D not certain. Germline CDR1 reads SGHTA; CDR2 reads FQGNSA. This CDR3 has 15 amino acids. The V gene lost 1 base and the J gene lost 1 base, with 7 bases spanning the gap.

The V and J genes are TRBV10-2 and TRBJ2-1; D might be TRBD2 (7 bases). CDR3 length equals 15 residues. V dropped 4 bases and J dropped 1 base, with 11 bases sitting between them. Germline V lookup: CDR1 WSHSY, CDR2 SAAADI. The CDR3 loop is CASSAKGGSYNEQFF. CDR3 sequence (DNA): TGCGCCAGCAGTGCCAAGGGGGGGTCCTACAATGAGCAGTTCTTC.

The CDR3 coding sequence is TGTGCCAGCAGCTTTCCTAGCGGGGGGGCTTCCTACAATGAGCAGTTCTTC. As protein: CASSFPSGGASYNEQFF. The chain couples TRBV11-2 to TRBJ2-1; TRBD2 matches 12 bases. Germline assignment: CDR1 SGHAT and CDR2 FQNNGV. CDR3 size: 17 residues. With 3 bases clipped from V and 1 base from J, the junction kept 4 bases outside the gene matches. The full variable domain, rest sourced from reference TRBV11-2 and TRBJ2-1, is EAGVAQSPRYKIIEKRQSVAFWCNPISGHATLYWYQQILGQGPKLLIQFQNNGVVDDSQLPKDRFSAERLKGVDSTLKIQPAKLEDSAVYLCASSFPSGGASYNEQFFGPGTRLTVL.

V and J are TRBV18 and TRBJ2-1; 9 bases agree with TRBD1. The CDR3 is 15 residues long. The germline V gene has CDR1 KGHSH and CDR2 LQKENI. The V and J ends lost 4 bases and 2 bases, in that order; junction bases with no gene match: 3. CDR3 sequence reads: CASSRGQGTYNEQFF. Here the CDR3 DNA reads TGTGCCAGCTCACGAGGACAGGGGACCTACAATGAGCAGTTCTTC.

The V and J genes are TRBV14 and TRBJ2-5; D remains ambiguous. Germline CDR1 is SGHDN and CDR2 is FVKESK. The CDR3 length is 15 residues. V lost 0 bases to trimming and J lost 4 bases, with 12 bases between them. This CDR3 is CASSQETPLGETQYF. CDR3 sequence (DNA): TGTGCCAGCAGCCAAGAGACCCCCCTGGGAGAGACCCAGTACTTC.

This clone has just a few counts. The chain is built from TRBV30 and TRBJ1-2; D unclear. Germline V gene sequence: CDR1 GTSNPN, CDR2 SVGIG (reference sequence). V gave up 5 bases and J gave up 10 bases, with 17 bases separating them. The CDR3 sequence is 12 residues long. The CDR3 loop reads CAWEARGINYTF. The CDR3 DNA is TGTGCCTGGGAGGCTCGGGGTATTAACTACACCTTC.

V and J are TRBV7-3 and TRBJ1-1, with D hard to call. The CDR3 covers 15 residues. Trimming removed 2 bases at V and 4 bases at J, with 14 bases between. Germline V gene sequence: CDR1 SGHTA, CDR2 FQGTGA. CDR3 coding DNA: TGTGCCAGCAGCTTAGCGATAGAACGCCTCACTGAAGCTTTCTTT. This sequence encodes CASSLAIERLTEAFF.

This clone occurred a few times. The rearrangement joins TRBV19 to TRBJ1-4, with D tentatively TRBD1 (5 bases). V lost 2 bases and J 4 bases, leaving 11 bases between the germline ends. Germline lookup yields CDR1 LNHDA and CDR2 SQIVND (reference sequence). The CDR3 is 15 residues long. In DNA form, the CDR3 reads TGTGCCAGTAGTATACGAACGGGGGTTAATGAAAAACTGTTTTTT. As protein: CASSIRTGVNEKLFF.

The J gene is TRBJ1-6, the V gene TRBV6-5; no reliable D call. This CDR3 contains 15 residues. The germline V and J ends were trimmed by 0 bases and 7 bases, with 10 bases remaining between them. Germline CDR1 reads MNHEY; CDR2 reads SVGAGI. The CDR3 sequence is CASSYSKGRNSPLHF. The DNA for the CDR3 is TGTGCCAGCAGTTACTCGAAAGGGAGAAATTCACCCCTCCACTTT.

The chain links TRBV9 to TRBJ2-3; D unresolved. The V gene's germline CDR1 is SGDLS and CDR2 YYNGEE. The length of the CDR3 is 13 residues. V was cut by 6 bases and J by 2 bases, with 10 bases left in between. The CDR3 region is CASNELATDTQYF. The DNA for the CDR3 is TGTGCCAGCAACGAGTTAGCCACAGATACGCAGTATTTT.

CDR3 bases: TGCGCCAGCAGCCGGGACAGGGCCATCTATGGCTACACCTTC. It specifies CASSRDRAIYGYTF. V usage is TRBV5-1 and J usage is TRBJ1-2; 9 bases are shared with TRBD1. The CDR3 is 14 amino acids. The germline gives CDR1 SGHRS, CDR2 YFSETQ. The junction had 5 bases not matched to a gene; V was cut back by 4 bases and J by 4 bases.

In this sample, this clone turned up a few times. The genes are TRBV19 and TRBJ1-2; D uncertain. V was pared by 4 bases and J by 4 bases, with 7 bases between. The CDR3 is 12 residues long. Germline loops: CDR1 LNHDA, CDR2 SQIVND (reference sequence). CDR3: CASSTIGYGYTF. The CDR3 region has the DNA TGTGCCAGTAGTACGATTGGCTATGGCTACACCTTC.